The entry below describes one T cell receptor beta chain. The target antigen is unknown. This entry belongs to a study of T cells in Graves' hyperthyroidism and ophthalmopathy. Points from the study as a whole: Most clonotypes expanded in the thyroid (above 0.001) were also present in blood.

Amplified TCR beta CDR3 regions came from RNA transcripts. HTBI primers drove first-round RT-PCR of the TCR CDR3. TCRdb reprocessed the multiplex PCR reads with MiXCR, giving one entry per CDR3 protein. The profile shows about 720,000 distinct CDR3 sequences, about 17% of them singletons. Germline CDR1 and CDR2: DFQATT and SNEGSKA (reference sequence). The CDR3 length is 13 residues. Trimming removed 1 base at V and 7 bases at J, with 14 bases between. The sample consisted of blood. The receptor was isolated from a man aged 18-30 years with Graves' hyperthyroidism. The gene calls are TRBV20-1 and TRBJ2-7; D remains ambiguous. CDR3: CSARARRGWEQYF. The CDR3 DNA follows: TGCAGTGCTAGAGCCCGCCGCGGATGGGAGCAGTACTTC.